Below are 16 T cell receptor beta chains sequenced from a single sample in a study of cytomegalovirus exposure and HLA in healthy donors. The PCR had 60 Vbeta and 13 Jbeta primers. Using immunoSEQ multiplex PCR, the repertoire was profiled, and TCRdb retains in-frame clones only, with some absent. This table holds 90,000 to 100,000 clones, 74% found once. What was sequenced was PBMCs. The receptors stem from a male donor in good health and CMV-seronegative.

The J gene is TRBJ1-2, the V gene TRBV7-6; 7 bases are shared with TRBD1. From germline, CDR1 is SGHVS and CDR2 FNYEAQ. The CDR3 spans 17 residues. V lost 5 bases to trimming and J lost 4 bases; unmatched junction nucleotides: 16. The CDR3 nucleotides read TGTGCCAGCAGCCCAGGGGGAAGCATGGCCCTCGGCTATGGCTACACCTTC. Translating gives CASSPGGSMALGYGYTF.

CDR3: CASKLAGDPAYEQYF. CDR3 coding DNA: TGTGCCAGCAAGCTAGCGGGAGACCCCGCCTACGAGCAGTACTTC. The chain uses TRBV2 and TRBJ2-7; 10 nucleotides line up with TRBD2. Germline trimming cut 7 bases from V and 2 bases from J; bases unmatched to any gene: 8. The CDR3 consists of 15 residues. Germline V gene sequence: CDR1 SNHLY, CDR2 FYNNEI.

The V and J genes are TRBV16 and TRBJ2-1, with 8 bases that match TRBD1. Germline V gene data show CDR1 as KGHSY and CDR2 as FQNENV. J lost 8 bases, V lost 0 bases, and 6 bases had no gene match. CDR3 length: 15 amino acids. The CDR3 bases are TGTGCCAGCAGCCAATCTGGGACAGGTTACCATGAGCAGTTCTTC. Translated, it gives CASSQSGTGYHEQFF.

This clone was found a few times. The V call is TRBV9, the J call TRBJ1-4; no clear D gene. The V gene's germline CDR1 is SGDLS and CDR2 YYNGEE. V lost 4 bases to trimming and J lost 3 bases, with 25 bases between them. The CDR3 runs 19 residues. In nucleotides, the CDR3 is TGTGCCAGCAGCCTCGAGCCGTCGGCGGGAGTCGCGGCTAATGAAAAACTGTTTTTT. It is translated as CASSLEPSAGVAANEKLFF.

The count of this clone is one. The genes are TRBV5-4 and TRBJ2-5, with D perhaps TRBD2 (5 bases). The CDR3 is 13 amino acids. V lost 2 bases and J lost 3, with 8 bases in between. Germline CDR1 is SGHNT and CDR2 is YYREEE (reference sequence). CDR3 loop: CASSFWTEETQYF. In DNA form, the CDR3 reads TGTGCCAGCAGCTTCTGGACTGAAGAGACCCAGTACTTC.

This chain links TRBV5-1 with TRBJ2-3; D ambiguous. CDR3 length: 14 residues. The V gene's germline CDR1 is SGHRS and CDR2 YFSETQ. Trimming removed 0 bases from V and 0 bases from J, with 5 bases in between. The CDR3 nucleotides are TGCGCCAGCAGCTTGGTTTTAAGCACAGATACGCAGTATTTT. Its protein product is CASSLVLSTDTQYF.

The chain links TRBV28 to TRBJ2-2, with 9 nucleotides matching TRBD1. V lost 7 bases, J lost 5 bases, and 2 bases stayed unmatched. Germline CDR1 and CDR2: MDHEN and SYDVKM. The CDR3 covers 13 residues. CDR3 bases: TGTGCCAGCAAACAGGGGGCGACCGGGGAGCTGTTTTTT. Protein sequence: CASKQGATGELFF.

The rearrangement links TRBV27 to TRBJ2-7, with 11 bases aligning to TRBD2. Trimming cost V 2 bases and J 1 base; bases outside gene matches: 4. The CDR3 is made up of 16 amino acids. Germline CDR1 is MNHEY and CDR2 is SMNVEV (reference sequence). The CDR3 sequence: CASSLLLAGGSYEQYF. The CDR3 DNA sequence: TGTGCCAGCAGTTTACTTCTAGCGGGAGGTTCCTACGAGCAGTACTTC.

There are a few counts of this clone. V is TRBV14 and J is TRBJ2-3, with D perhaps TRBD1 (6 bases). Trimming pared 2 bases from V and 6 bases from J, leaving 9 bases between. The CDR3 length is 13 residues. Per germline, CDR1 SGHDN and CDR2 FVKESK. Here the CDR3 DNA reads TGTGCCAGCAGCCAACTAGACAGGGATACGCAGTATTTT. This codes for CASSQLDRDTQYF.

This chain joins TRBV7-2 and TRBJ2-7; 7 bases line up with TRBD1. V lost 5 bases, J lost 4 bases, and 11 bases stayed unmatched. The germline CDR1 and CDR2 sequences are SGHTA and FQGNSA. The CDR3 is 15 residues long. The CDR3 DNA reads TGTGCCAGCAGCCCCAGAGTAGGGGGCGCGTACGAGCAGTACTTC. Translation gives CASSPRVGGAYEQYF.

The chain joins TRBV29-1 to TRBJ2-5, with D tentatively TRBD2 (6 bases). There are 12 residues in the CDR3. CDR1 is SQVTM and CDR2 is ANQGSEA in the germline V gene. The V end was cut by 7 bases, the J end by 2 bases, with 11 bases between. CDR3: CSGGVDQETQYF. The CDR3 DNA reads TGCAGCGGGGGGGTGGATCAAGAGACCCAGTACTTC. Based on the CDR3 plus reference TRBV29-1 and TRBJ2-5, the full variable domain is SAVISQKPSRDICQRGTSLTIQCQVDSQVTMMFWYRQQPGQSLTLIATANQGSEATYESGFVIDKFPISRPNLTFSTLTVSNMSPEDSSIYLCSGGVDQETQYFGPGTRLLVL.

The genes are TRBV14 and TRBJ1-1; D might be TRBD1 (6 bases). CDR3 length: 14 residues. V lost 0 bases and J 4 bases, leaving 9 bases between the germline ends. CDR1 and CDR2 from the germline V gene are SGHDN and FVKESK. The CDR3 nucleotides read TGTGCCAGCAGCCAAGAAACAGGGTCCACTGAAGCTTTCTTT. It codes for CASSQETGSTEAFF. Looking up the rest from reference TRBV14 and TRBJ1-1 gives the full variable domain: EAGVTQFPSHSVIEKGQTVTLRCDPISGHDNLYWYRRVMGKEIKFLLHFVKESKQDESGMPNNRFLAERTGGTYSTLKVQPAELEDSGVYFCASSQETGSTEAFFGQGTRLTVV.

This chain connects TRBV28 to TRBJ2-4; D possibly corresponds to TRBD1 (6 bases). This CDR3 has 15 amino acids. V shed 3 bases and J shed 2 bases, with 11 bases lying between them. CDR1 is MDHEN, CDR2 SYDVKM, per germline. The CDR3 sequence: CASSFTGWSKNIQYF. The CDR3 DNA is TGTGCCAGCAGTTTTACAGGGTGGTCCAAAAACATTCAGTACTTC.

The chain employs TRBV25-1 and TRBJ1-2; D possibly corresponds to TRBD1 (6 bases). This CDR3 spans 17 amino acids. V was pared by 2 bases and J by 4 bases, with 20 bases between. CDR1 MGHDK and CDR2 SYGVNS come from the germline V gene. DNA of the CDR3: TGTGCCAGCAGTGAACGGGGGGCGGGGGGGCTTGGCTATGGCTACACCTTC. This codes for CASSERGAGGLGYGYTF.

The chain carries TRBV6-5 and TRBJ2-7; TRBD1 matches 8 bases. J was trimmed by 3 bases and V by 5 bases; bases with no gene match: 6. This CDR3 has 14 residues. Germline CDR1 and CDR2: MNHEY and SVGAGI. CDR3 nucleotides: TGTGCCAGCAGTAGGGACAGGCGTCGCTACGAGCAGTACTTC. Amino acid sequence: CASSRDRRRYEQYF.

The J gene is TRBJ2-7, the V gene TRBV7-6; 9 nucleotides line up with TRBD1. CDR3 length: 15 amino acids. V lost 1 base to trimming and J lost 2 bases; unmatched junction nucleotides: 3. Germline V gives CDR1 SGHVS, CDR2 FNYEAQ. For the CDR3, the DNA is TGTGCCAGCAGCTTAGAGGACAGGGGACCCTACGAGCAGTACTTC. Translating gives CASSLEDRGPYEQYF.